The rows below give T cell receptor beta chains drawn from one sample of a study of cytomegalovirus exposure and HLA in healthy donors. Only in-frame clones appear in the TCRdb table, and some are missing; sequencing was by immunoSEQ multiplex PCR. The profile shows around 180,000 clones, about three quarters of them singletons. The sample consisted of PBMCs. These receptors all come from a man aged 35 to 55 in good health and CMV-seronegative. Each CDR3 is given with its conserved first and last residue. D genes are given only for firm matches. Clone size is shown for a subset of rows, as once, few, many or a class of expanded clone.

J gene: TRBJ1-5; clone size: NA; V gene: TRBV4-1; D gene: TRBD1; CDR3 protein: CASSQGQGANQPQHF; CDR3 DNA: TGCGCCAGCAGCCAAGGACAGGGGGCCAATCAGCCCCAGCATTTT
J gene: TRBJ1-1; clone size: NA; V gene: TRBV27; D gene: NA; CDR3 protein: CASSPATQGPEAFF; CDR3 DNA: TGTGCCAGCAGTCCTGCGACACAGGGTCCTGAAGCTTTCTTT
J gene: TRBJ2-2; clone size: NA; V gene: TRBV7-2; D gene: TRBD1; CDR3 protein: CASSAPGGANTGELFF; CDR3 DNA: TGTGCCAGCAGCGCCCCAGGGGGCGCGAACACCGGGGAGCTGTTTTTT
J gene: TRBJ2-7; clone size: NA; V gene: TRBV2; D gene: TRBD2; CDR3 protein: CASSLGLAGDYEQYF; CDR3 DNA: TGTGCCAGCAGCCTGGGACTAGCGGGAGACTACGAGCAGTACTTC
J gene: TRBJ1-5; clone size: NA; V gene: TRBV19; D gene: NA; CDR3 protein: CASSPQVLVNQPQHF; CDR3 DNA: TGTGCCAGTAGTCCACAGGTCCTAGTAAATCAGCCCCAGCATTTT
J gene: TRBJ2-3; clone size: NA; V gene: TRBV7-2; D gene: TRBD2; CDR3 protein: CASSLASGRAMPDTQYF; CDR3 DNA: TGTGCCAGCAGCTTAGCTAGCGGGAGAGCTATGCCAGATACGCAGTATTTT
J gene: TRBJ2-4; clone size: NA; V gene: TRBV5-6; D gene: TRBD1; CDR3 protein: CASGTGAKSGNIQYF; CDR3 DNA: TGTGCCAGCGGGACAGGGGCAAAATCTGGAAACATTCAGTACTTC
J gene: TRBJ2-5; clone size: NA; V gene: TRBV5-1; D gene: NA; CDR3 protein: CASLQGTRTYQETQYF; CDR3 DNA: TGCGCCAGCCTCCAAGGGACAAGAACGTACCAAGAGACCCAGTACTTC
J gene: TRBJ2-7; clone size: few; V gene: TRBV6-1; D gene: NA; CDR3 protein: CASSDEGDLVDEQYF; CDR3 DNA: TGTGCCAGCAGTGACGAGGGGGACCTAGTAGACGAGCAGTACTTC
J gene: TRBJ2-3; clone size: NA; V gene: TRBV9; D gene: TRBD2; CDR3 protein: CASSISGGAGDTQYF; CDR3 DNA: TGTGCCAGCAGCATTAGCGGGGGGGCCGGAGATACGCAGTATTTT
J gene: TRBJ1-4; clone size: NA; V gene: TRBV9; D gene: TRBD1; CDR3 protein: CASSDPSGTGDEKLFF; CDR3 DNA: TGTGCCAGCAGCGACCCATCCGGGACAGGGGATGAAAAACTGTTTTTT
J gene: TRBJ2-3; clone size: once; V gene: TRBV19; D gene: NA; CDR3 protein: CASSARTSTDTQYF; CDR3 DNA: TGTGCCAGTAGCGCGAGGACTAGCACAGATACGCAGTATTTT
J gene: TRBJ2-1; clone size: NA; V gene: TRBV4-3; D gene: NA; CDR3 protein: CASSQDRSSYNEQFF; CDR3 DNA: TGCGCCAGCAGCCAAGATCGGAGCTCCTACAATGAGCAGTTCTTC
J gene: TRBJ2-1; clone size: NA; V gene: TRBV5-1; D gene: NA; CDR3 protein: CASSLPEAYNEQFF; CDR3 DNA: TGCGCCAGCAGCCTCCCGGAGGCCTACAATGAGCAGTTCTTC
J gene: TRBJ2-1; clone size: NA; V gene: TRBV7-9; D gene: NA; CDR3 protein: CSSSWQRGNEQFF; CDR3 DNA: TGTTCCAGCAGCTGGCAACGCGGCAATGAGCAGTTCTTC
J gene: TRBJ2-6; clone size: NA; V gene: TRBV25-1; D gene: NA; CDR3 protein: CASSGGGSSGANVLTF; CDR3 DNA: TGTGCCAGCAGTGGCGGAGGATCCTCTGGGGCCAACGTCCTGACTTTC
J gene: TRBJ2-7; clone size: NA; V gene: TRBV7-2; D gene: TRBD2; CDR3 protein: CASSLARYASGTRGNEQYF; CDR3 DNA: TGTGCCAGCAGCTTAGCGCGGTACGCTAGCGGGACTCGGGGGAACGAGCAGTACTTC
J gene: TRBJ2-5; clone size: NA; V gene: TRBV6-6; D gene: NA; CDR3 protein: CASSYGGSQETQYF; CDR3 DNA: TGTGCCAGCAGTTACGGGGGGAGTCAAGAGACCCAGTACTTC
J gene: TRBJ2-3; clone size: NA; V gene: TRBV10-3; D gene: TRBD2; CDR3 protein: CAISLGLAGKSSADTQYF; CDR3 DNA: TGTGCCATCAGTCTCGGACTAGCGGGGAAATCTAGCGCAGATACGCAGTATTTT
J gene: TRBJ2-4; clone size: NA; V gene: TRBV5-1; D gene: TRBD2; CDR3 protein: CASSSSGTSGSDIQYF; CDR3 DNA: TGCGCCAGCAGCTCATCCGGGACTAGCGGGTCGGACATTCAGTACTTC
J gene: TRBJ2-2; clone size: NA; V gene: TRBV7-9; D gene: NA; CDR3 protein: CASSLAQMGELFF; CDR3 DNA: TGTGCCAGCAGCTTAGCGCAGATGGGGGAGCTGTTTTTT
J gene: TRBJ1-1; clone size: once; V gene: TRBV29-1; D gene: NA; CDR3 protein: CSLSRGGDRAFF; CDR3 DNA: TGCAGTCTTAGCCGAGGGGGTGATCGAGCTTTCTTT
J gene: TRBJ2-3; clone size: NA; V gene: TRBV5-4; D gene: TRBD2; CDR3 protein: CASSREGLADTQYF; CDR3 DNA: TGTGCCAGCAGCAGGGAGGGACTAGCGGATACGCAGTATTTT
J gene: TRBJ2-5; clone size: NA; V gene: TRBV5-1; D gene: NA; CDR3 protein: CASSLAGGGETQYF; CDR3 DNA: TGCGCCAGCAGCTTGGCAGGCGGCGGGGAGACCCAGTACTTC
J gene: TRBJ2-7; clone size: NA; V gene: TRBV29-1; D gene: NA; CDR3 protein: CSVNRDSYEQYF; CDR3 DNA: TGCAGCGTAAACAGGGACTCCTACGAGCAGTACTTC
J gene: TRBJ2-5; clone size: NA; V gene: TRBV11-2; D gene: TRBD2; CDR3 protein: CASSPGGGQETQYF; CDR3 DNA: TGTGCCAGCAGCCCGGGGGGGGGCCAAGAGACCCAGTACTTC
J gene: TRBJ2-3; clone size: once; V gene: TRBV4-3; D gene: TRBD1; CDR3 protein: CASSQTGTGGLLDTQYF; CDR3 DNA: TGCGCCAGCAGCCAGACCGGGACAGGGGGCCTTCTAGATACGCAGTATTTT
J gene: TRBJ2-1; clone size: NA; V gene: TRBV15; D gene: NA; CDR3 protein: CATSSVYGTPNEQFF; CDR3 DNA: TGTGCCACCAGCAGTGTCTACGGGACACCCAATGAGCAGTTCTTC
J gene: TRBJ2-5; clone size: once; V gene: TRBV5-1; D gene: NA; CDR3 protein: CASSTTVFGETQYF; CDR3 DNA: TGCGCCAGCAGCACGACAGTTTTTGGGGAGACCCAGTACTTC
J gene: TRBJ2-7; clone size: NA; V gene: TRBV5-1; D gene: NA; CDR3 protein: CASSLGSSYEQYF; CDR3 DNA: TGCGCCAGCAGCTTGGGCAGCTCCTACGAGCAGTACTTC
J gene: TRBJ1-6; clone size: few; V gene: TRBV7-2; D gene: NA; CDR3 protein: CASILERGSPLHF; CDR3 DNA: TGTGCCAGCATCTTAGAGAGGGGGTCACCCCTCCACTTT
J gene: TRBJ2-3; clone size: NA; V gene: TRBV7-3; D gene: TRBD2; CDR3 protein: CASSLGTSGNPTDTQYF; CDR3 DNA: TGTGCCAGCAGCTTAGGGACTAGCGGGAACCCCACAGATACGCAGTATTTT